The entry below gives a single TCR beta chain sequence along with its context. As yet, its antigen is unknown. The junction does not match germline at one end; this may be a read error. One entry per CDR3 protein, called by TCRdb with MiXCR from the reads. The top ten hold 80% to 90% of the sample, which has under 7,000 distinct CDR3 sequences, around 52% seen once. The data are from a study of T cell repertoires in cytomegalovirus infection. The length of the CDR3 is 14 residues. CDR1 and CDR2 (germline): MDHEN, SYDVKM. Whole-study findings and limits: Carriers of CMV and the relevant HLA type were discriminated by public TCR beta frequency.

This sequence originates from a human donor in good health (CMV status not recorded). Some clones in this sample may be carry-over from other donors' samples. Sequenced: PBMCs, sequenced either directly or after in vitro stimulation (not recorded which). The chain links TRBV28 to TRBJ1-6; D unclear. CDR3: CALSLFTLNSPLPF. The CDR3 DNA follows: TGTGCCCTCAGTTTATTTACCTTAAATTCACCCCTCCCCTTT.